Listed here are 24 T cell receptor beta chains from one sample, sequenced in a study of beta chain features in type 1 diabetes. The study reverse transcribed the entire isolated RNA, so it sequenced expressed TCRB transcripts. Some clones are missing from TCRdb's copy, which holds only in-frame ones; the method was immunoSEQ multiplex PCR. The sample has some 410,000 clones, approximately 15% seen once. Specimen: naive CD4+ T cells from blood. All receptors derive from a young man in good health.

The chain is built from TRBV4-3 and TRBJ2-1; D might be TRBD1 or TRBD2, each matching 6 bases. From germline, CDR1 is LGHNA and CDR2 YSLEER. V lost 4 bases, J lost 4 bases, and 17 bases lay in between. The CDR3 is made up of 16 amino acids. CDR3 amino acids: CASSRGGGGGYNEQFF. Here the CDR3 DNA reads TGCGCCAGCAGCCGAGGCGGCGGAGGGGGTTACAATGAGCAGTTCTTC.

The table lists this clone with a few counts. The chain recombines TRBV7-2 with TRBJ2-5; D might be TRBD1 (7 bases). CDR1 and CDR2 (germline): SGHTA, FQGNSA. The V and J ends lost 5 bases and 1 base respectively, with 20 bases between them. The CDR3 totals 17 residues. CDR3 bases: TGTGCCAGCAGCCAACGCGGGACAGCAAAATTCCAAGAGACCCAGTACTTC. The encoded protein is CASSQRGTAKFQETQYF.

This chain links TRBV25-1 with TRBJ2-1, with a tentative D call TRBD1 (5 bases). V gave up 4 bases and J gave up 0 bases, with 7 bases separating them. The germline V gene encodes CDR1 MGHDK and CDR2 SYGVNS. The CDR3 sequence is 14 residues long. CDR3: CASSGQFSYNEQFF. The CDR3 nucleotides are TGTGCCAGCAGTGGACAGTTCTCCTACAATGAGCAGTTCTTC.

A few counts support this clone. The chain uses TRBV20-1 and TRBJ2-3; tentatively, D is TRBD2 (5 bases). Per the germline V gene, CDR1 is DFQATT and CDR2 is SNEGSKA (reference sequence). V was shortened by 6 bases and J by 6 bases, with 10 bases between the two germline ends. The length of the CDR3 is 11 residues. CDR3 sequence (DNA): TGCAGTGCCTGGAGAGGGGATACGCAGTATTTT. Protein: CSAWRGDTQYF.

This sequence joins TRBV18 and TRBJ1-4; D perhaps matches TRBD1 (6 bases). Germline loops: CDR1 KGHSH, CDR2 LQKENI. V was pared by 4 bases and J by 8 bases, with 14 bases between. The CDR3 is made up of 14 amino acids. The CDR3 DNA is TGTGCCAGCTCACAAGGACAGCTGTCAGAAAAACTGTTTTTT. Translated, it gives CASSQGQLSEKLFF. The complete variable domain, with remaining parts taken from reference TRBV18 and TRBJ1-4, reads NAGVMQNPRHLVRRRGQEARLRCSPMKGHSHVYWYRQLPEEGLKFMVYLQKENIIDESGMPKERFSAEFPKEGPSILRIQQVVRGDSAAYFCASSQGQLSEKLFFGSGTQLSVL.

The table lists this clone with a few counts. The chain couples TRBV4-1 to TRBJ1-4; D uncertain. The CDR3 length is 11 residues. CDR1 is MGHRA, CDR2 YSYEKL, per germline. Trimming took off 4 bases at V and 5 bases at J, with 2 bases between the two ends. The CDR3 loop is CASSRNEKLFF. CDR3 bases: TGCGCCAGCAGCCGGAATGAAAAACTGTTTTTT.

This clone was seen a handful of times. This rearrangement joins TRBV19 to TRBJ2-2; 8 bases agree with TRBD1. Losses at the gene ends were 4 bases for V and 4 bases for J; bases not matched to a gene: 5. This CDR3 region has 15 residues. Germline CDR1 reads LNHDA; CDR2 reads SQIVND (reference sequence). CDR3: CASSNFRGLTGELFF. As DNA, the CDR3 is TGTGCCAGTAGTAACTTCAGGGGGCTCACCGGGGAGCTGTTTTTT.

This clone was observed a handful of times. The chain couples TRBV6-6 to TRBJ2-4, with 7 bases fitting TRBD2. V lost 2 bases to trimming and J lost 0 bases; unmatched junction nucleotides: 4. Germline V CDR1 and CDR2: MNHNY, SVGAGI (reference sequence). This CDR3 has 16 residues. CDR3 in DNA: TGTGCCAGCAGTTACGGAGGGGAGGGAGCCAAAAACATTCAGTACTTC. Its protein is CASSYGGEGAKNIQYF.

The CDR3 loop is CSVGGREGRTQYF. The DNA of the CDR3 is TGCAGCGTAGGGGGCCGAGAGGGGCGGACCCAGTACTTC. The rearrangement links TRBV29-1 to TRBJ2-5; TRBD1 matches at 7 bases. The CDR3 sequence is 13 residues long. The V gene end was trimmed by 6 bases and the J gene end by 7 bases; junction bases not matched to a gene: 11. Germline CDR1 SQVTM, CDR2 ANQGSEA.

This clone was observed a few times. The V and J genes are TRBV10-3 and TRBJ1-2, with no clear D. Germline V gene lookup returns CDR1 ENHRY and CDR2 SYGVKD. The CDR3 covers 14 residues. V was pared by 6 bases and J by 5 bases, with 16 bases between. CDR3 loop: CAIRDDNFGYGYTF. CDR3 nucleotides: TGTGCCATCAGGGATGACAACTTCGGGTATGGCTACACCTTC.

The chain carries TRBV10-3 and TRBJ2-2; possibly TRBD1 for D (6 bases). CDR1 is ENHRY, CDR2 SYGVKD, per germline. The V end was cut by 10 bases, the J end by 4 bases, with 10 bases between. This CDR3 spans 12 amino acids. Here the CDR3 DNA reads TGTGCCACCGCACAGGGCACCGGGGAGCTGTTTTTT. Its protein is CATAQGTGELFF.

The V gene is TRBV2, the J gene TRBJ2-4; D call uncertain. The CDR3 sequence is 13 residues long. The V end was cut by 6 bases, the J end by 5 bases, with 11 bases between. Germline lookup yields CDR1 SNHLY and CDR2 FYNNEI. This CDR3 reads CASRSRRQNIQYF. The CDR3 bases are TGTGCCAGCAGATCGAGGCGTCAAAACATTCAGTACTTC. Using reference TRBV2 and TRBJ2-4 for the parts outside the CDR3, the full variable domain is EPEVTQTPSHQVTQMGQEVILRCVPISNHLYFYWYRQILGQKVEFLVSFYNNEISEKSEIFDDQFSVERPDGSNFTLKIRSTKLEDSAMYFCASRSRRQNIQYFGAGTRLSVL.

This clone was detected a few times. This chain connects TRBV5-6 to TRBJ2-5; D not resolved. Germline V gene lookup returns CDR1 SGHDT and CDR2 YYEEEE. Trimming took off 3 bases at V and 4 bases at J, with 7 bases between the two ends. The CDR3 is 12 residues long. In nucleotides, the CDR3 is TGTGCCAGCAGCTCAGCCCCAGAGACCCAGTACTTC. Its protein is CASSSAPETQYF.

Regarding this clone: The same CDR3 can be traced to other DNA sequences in this sample. The chain employs TRBV5-4 and TRBJ2-3; D may match TRBD1 or TRBD2 (5 bases each). Looked up from germline, CDR1 is SGHNT and CDR2 is YYREEE (reference sequence). V was cut by 3 bases and J by 3 bases, with 8 bases left in between. There are 13 residues in the CDR3. Here the CDR3 reads CASSSGGTDTQYF. CDR3 in DNA: TGTGCCAGCAGCTCTGGGGGTACAGATACGCAGTATTTT.

The chain uses TRBV20-1 and TRBJ2-3; D is uncertain. This CDR3 has 10 amino acids. Trimming left V 1 base short and J 8 bases short, with 4 bases between. Per germline, CDR1 DFQATT and CDR2 SNEGSKA (reference sequence). For the CDR3, the DNA is TGCAGTGCTAGAGTCGTTACGCAGTATTTT. Residues: CSARVVTQYF.

Only a few counts were recorded for this clone. The chain joins TRBV7-2 to TRBJ2-3; a possible D gene is TRBD2 (6 bases). The germline V gene has CDR1 SGHTA and CDR2 FQGNSA. Trimming shortened V by 0 bases and J by 10 bases, and 8 bases separated the two germline ends. The CDR3 totals 12 residues. CDR3 amino acids: CASSLASGAQYF. CDR3 sequence (DNA): TGTGCCAGCAGCTTAGCGTCGGGGGCGCAGTATTTT.

This clone was detected only a few times. The V call is TRBV5-1, the J call TRBJ2-1; a possible D gene is TRBD2 (5 bases). From germline, CDR1 is SGHRS and CDR2 YFSETQ. V was pared by 0 bases and J by 5 bases, with 9 bases between. This CDR3 comprises 14 residues. In nucleotides, the CDR3 is TGCGCCAGCAGCTTGGTCGGGCGGGACAATGAGCAGTTCTTC. Amino acids: CASSLVGRDNEQFF.

V gene TRBV5-1 combines with J gene TRBJ1-1; D possibly corresponds to TRBD1 (6 bases). The CDR3 runs to 15 residues. The V and J ends lost 2 bases and 3 bases respectively, with 14 bases between them. CDR1 and CDR2 from the germline V gene are SGHRS and YFSETQ. The DNA of the CDR3 is TGCGCCAGCAGCTTTTTCCCAGGGGACTACACTGAAGCTTTCTTT. Translation gives CASSFFPGDYTEAFF. Complete variable domain (other parts from reference TRBV5-1 and TRBJ1-1): KAGVTQTPRYLIKTRGQQVTLSCSPISGHRSVSWYQQTPGQGLQFLFEYFSETQRNKGNFPGRFSGRQFSNSRSEMNVSTLELGDSALYLCASSFFPGDYTEAFFGQGTRLTVV.

J is TRBJ1-6 and V is TRBV15; D gene uncertain. CDR3 length equals 16 residues. The germline V gene has CDR1 LNHNV and CDR2 YYDKDF (reference sequence). The V gene lost 5 bases and the J gene lost 12 bases, with 23 bases spanning the gap. The CDR3 nucleotides read TGTGCCACCAGCCTAAAAACGACGGCCTTAGCAAAACCCCTCCACTTT. The encoded protein is CATSLKTTALAKPLHF.

This clone came up a few times. This chain uses TRBV19 with TRBJ2-3; 15 nucleotides align to TRBD2. CDR1 and CDR2 from the germline V gene are LNHDA and SQIVND (reference sequence). The CDR3 length is 17 residues. J gave up 6 bases and V 6 bases, and 10 bases lay outside the gene matches. CDR3 DNA sequence: TGTGCCAGTAGACCGGGACTAGCGGGAGGCCTGCGGGATACGCAGTATTTT. Translating it yields CASRPGLAGGLRDTQYF. Full variable domain (rest looked up from reference TRBV19 and TRBJ2-3): DGGITQSPKYLFRKEGQNVTLSCEQNLNHDAMYWYRQDPGQGLRLIYYSQIVNDFQKGDIAEGYSVSREKKESFPLTVTSAQKNPTAFYLCASRPGLAGGLRDTQYFGPGTRLTVL.

The chain uses TRBV30 and TRBJ1-1; D is undetermined. The CDR3 sequence is 11 residues long. Germline loops: CDR1 GTSNPN, CDR2 SVGIG (reference sequence). Trimming took off 2 bases at V and 8 bases at J, with 9 bases between the two ends. The CDR3: CAWSQRTEAFF. For the CDR3, the DNA is TGTGCCTGGAGTCAACGTACCGAAGCTTTCTTT.

The chain uses TRBV9 and TRBJ2-3; D remains unclear. This CDR3 has 13 residues. V lost 2 bases, J lost 4 bases, and 8 bases lay in between. Germline loops: CDR1 SGDLS, CDR2 YYNGEE. The DNA for the CDR3 is TGTGCCAGCAGCGTTATCTCCGCAGATACGCAGTATTTT. Its translation: CASSVISADTQYF.

The chain employs TRBV7-6 and TRBJ2-2; 7 bases match TRBD2. J lost 1 base, V lost 8 bases, and 7 bases had no gene match. The germline V gene has CDR1 SGHVS and CDR2 FNYEAQ. The CDR3 is made up of 15 amino acids. For the CDR3, the DNA is TGTGCCAGCTCGTTCTCTAGCGGGAACACCGGGGAGCTGTTTTTT. It specifies CASSFSSGNTGELFF.

This clone was seen more than once but under ten times. The V call is TRBV4-1, the J call TRBJ2-1; 12 bases are shared with TRBD2. Germline-derived CDR1 and CDR2 are MGHRA and YSYEKL. This CDR3 has 15 amino acids. The J segment lost 15 bases and the V segment lost 5 bases, leaving 14 bases of the junction unmatched. The CDR3 reads CASSGGGLAGPTGFF. The CDR3, as DNA: TGCGCCAGCAGCGGAGGAGGACTAGCGGGACCCACTGGGTTCTTC.